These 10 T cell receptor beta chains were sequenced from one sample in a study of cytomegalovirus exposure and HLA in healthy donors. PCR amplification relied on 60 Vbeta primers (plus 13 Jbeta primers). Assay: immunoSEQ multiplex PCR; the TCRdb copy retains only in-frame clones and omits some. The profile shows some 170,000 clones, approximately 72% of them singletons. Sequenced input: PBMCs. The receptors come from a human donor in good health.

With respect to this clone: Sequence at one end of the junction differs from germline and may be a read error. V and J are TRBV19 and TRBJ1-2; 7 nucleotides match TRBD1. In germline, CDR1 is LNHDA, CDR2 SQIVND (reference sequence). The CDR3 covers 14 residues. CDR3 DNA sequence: TGTGCCAGTAGTATACCCCAGGGGGTAGGTGGCCACACCTTC. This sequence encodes CASSIPQGVGGHTF.

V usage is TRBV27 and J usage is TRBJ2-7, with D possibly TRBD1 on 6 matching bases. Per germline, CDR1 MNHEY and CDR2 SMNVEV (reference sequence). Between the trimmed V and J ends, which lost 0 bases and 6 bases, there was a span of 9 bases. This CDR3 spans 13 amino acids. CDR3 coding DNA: TGTGCCAGCAGTTTATCCAGGGGTGGCGAGCAGTACTTC. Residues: CASSLSRGGEQYF.

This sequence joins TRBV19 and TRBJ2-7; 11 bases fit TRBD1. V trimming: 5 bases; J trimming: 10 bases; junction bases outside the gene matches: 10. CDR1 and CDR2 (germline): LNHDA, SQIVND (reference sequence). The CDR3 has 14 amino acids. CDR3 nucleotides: TGTGCCAGTAGTCCCCATGGACAGGGGGCGAATCAGTACTTC. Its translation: CASSPHGQGANQYF.

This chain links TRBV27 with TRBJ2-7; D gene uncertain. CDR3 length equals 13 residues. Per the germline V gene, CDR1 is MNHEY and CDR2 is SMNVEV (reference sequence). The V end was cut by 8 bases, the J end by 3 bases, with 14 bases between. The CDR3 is CASGIDKYYEQYF. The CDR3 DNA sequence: TGTGCCAGCGGTATAGACAAGTACTACGAGCAGTACTTC.

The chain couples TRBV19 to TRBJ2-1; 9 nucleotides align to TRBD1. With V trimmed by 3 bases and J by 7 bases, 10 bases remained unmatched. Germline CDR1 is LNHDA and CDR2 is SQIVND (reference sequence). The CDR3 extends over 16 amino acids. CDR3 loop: CASSIPGTGPGNEQFF. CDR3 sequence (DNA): TGTGCCAGTAGTATTCCCGGGACAGGGCCAGGGAATGAGCAGTTCTTC.

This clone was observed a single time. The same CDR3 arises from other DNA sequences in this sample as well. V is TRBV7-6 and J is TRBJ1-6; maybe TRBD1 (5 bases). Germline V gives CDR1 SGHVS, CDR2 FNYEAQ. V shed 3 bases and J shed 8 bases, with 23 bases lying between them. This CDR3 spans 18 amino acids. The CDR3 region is CASSLGRRAGGEDSPLHF. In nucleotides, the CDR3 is TGTGCCAGCAGCTTGGGTAGAAGGGCCGGGGGTGAGGATTCACCCCTCCACTTT.

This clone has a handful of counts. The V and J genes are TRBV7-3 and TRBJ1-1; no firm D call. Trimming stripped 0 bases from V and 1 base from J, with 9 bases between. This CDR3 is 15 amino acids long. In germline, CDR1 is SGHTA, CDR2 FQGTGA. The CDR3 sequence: CASSLTPGENTEAFF. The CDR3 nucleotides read TGTGCCAGCAGCTTAACACCCGGGGAGAACACTGAAGCTTTCTTT.

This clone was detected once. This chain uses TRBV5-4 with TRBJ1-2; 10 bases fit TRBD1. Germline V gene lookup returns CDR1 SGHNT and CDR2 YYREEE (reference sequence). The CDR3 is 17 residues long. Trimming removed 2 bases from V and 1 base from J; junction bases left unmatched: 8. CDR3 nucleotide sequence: TGTGCCAGCAGCTTAGGACAGGGGGATACGGGTAACTATGGCTACACCTTC. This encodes CASSLGQGDTGNYGYTF.

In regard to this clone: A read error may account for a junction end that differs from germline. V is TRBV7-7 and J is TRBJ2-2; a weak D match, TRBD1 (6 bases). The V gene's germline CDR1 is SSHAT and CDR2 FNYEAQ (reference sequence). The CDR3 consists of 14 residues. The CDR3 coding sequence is TGTGCTAGCAGCCCGTCACAGGGATCCGGGGAGCTGTTTTTT. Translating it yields CASSPSQGSGELFF. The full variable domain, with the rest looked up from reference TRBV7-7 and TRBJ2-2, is GAGVSQSPRYKVTKRGQDVTLRCDPISSHATLYWYQQALGQGPEFLTYFNYEAQPDKSGLPSDRFSAERPEGSISTLTIQRTEQRDSAMYRCASSPSQGSGELFFGEGSRLTVL.

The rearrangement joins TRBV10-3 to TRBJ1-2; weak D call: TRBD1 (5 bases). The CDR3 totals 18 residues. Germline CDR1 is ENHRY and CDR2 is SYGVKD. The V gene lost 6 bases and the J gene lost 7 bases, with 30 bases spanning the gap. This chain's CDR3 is CAIRDTTQADGDGGGYTF. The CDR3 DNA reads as TGTGCCATCAGAGACACAACCCAAGCAGACGGGGACGGGGGTGGCTACACCTTC.